This is a list of T cell receptor beta chains from one sample in a study of early T cells in non-severe SARS-CoV-2 infection. TCRdb reanalysed the 5' RACE reads using MiXCR and keeps one entry per CDR3 protein. The sample lists tens of thousands of distinct CDR3 sequences; 5.6% were seen once. The specimen was whole blood. The receptors shown here come from an adult who was a healthcare worker with PCR-confirmed SARS-CoV-2 infection or an uninfected control (not recorded which). CDR3s include the opening cysteine and the closing phenylalanine or tryptophan.

j_call v_call cdr3_aa
TRBJ1-6 TRBV27 CASSFPGPNSPLHF
TRBJ2-5 TRBV7-2 CASSWRTSDQETQYF
TRBJ2-7 TRBV6-6 CASSYSGWEQYF
TRBJ2-7 TRBV19 CASIDRPGYEQYF
TRBJ2-3 TRBV5-1 CASSLGHGGIVSDTQYF
TRBJ2-1 TRBV7-3 CASSPSGLGNEQFF
TRBJ2-5 TRBV5-1 CASSFTGFETQYF
TRBJ2-3 TRBV6-4 CASSDASSTDTQYF
TRBJ2-7 TRBV7-8 CASSLGSGDVEQYF
TRBJ2-5 TRBV7-7 CASSYRVETQYF
TRBJ2-3 TRBV7-2 CASSPNTDTQYF
TRBJ2-5 TRBV5-1 CASSLDGAVQETQYF
TRBJ2-2 TRBV6-2/TRBV6-3 CASSFGLRNTGELFF
TRBJ1-4 TRBV20-1 CSLLGTNEKLFF
TRBJ1-2 TRBV30 CARDHRDYGYTF